These 8 T cell receptor beta chains share one sample of origin, sequenced in a study of human T cells and chemical hapten exposure. TCRdb reprocessed the RACE reads with MiXCR, giving one entry per CDR3 protein. The table shows some 360,000 distinct CDR3 sequences, with 4.5% to 5.5% occurring only once. Specified time point: pre-sensitization, week 0. As to treatment: therapeutic diphenylcyclopropenone sensitization with weekly scalp DPC. The sequenced sample was whole blood, obtained in connection with sensitization to the hapten diphenylcyclopropenone (DPC). These receptors came from a woman aged 45-60 years with alopecia areata. Some clones in this sample may be carry-over from other donors' samples.

This clonotype occurred many times. The DNA for the CDR3 is TGTGCCAGCAGCCAAGAACGCCTAGCGGGAGGCACAGATACGCAGTATTTT. Translation gives CASSQERLAGGTDTQYF. The chain couples TRBV4-2 to TRBJ2-3, with TRBD2 matching over 10 bases. The germline CDR1 and CDR2 sequences are LGHNA and YNFKEQ. The CDR3 spans 17 residues. V trimming: 0 bases; J trimming: 1 base; junction bases outside the gene matches: 4.

This clonotype was recorded many times. The chain combines TRBV24-1 with TRBJ2-1; D is perhaps TRBD2 (6 bases). V dropped 5 bases and J dropped 5 bases, with 12 bases sitting between them. The length of the CDR3 is 14 residues. Germline V lookup: CDR1 KGHDR, CDR2 SFDVKD. CDR3 region: CATSVGGTDNEQFF. In DNA, the CDR3 is TGTGCCACCAGTGTGGGCGGGACTGACAATGAGCAGTTCTTC.

This clonotype has only a few counts. CDR3 sequence reads: CASSLPTGSSEKLFF. The CDR3 bases are TGTGCCAGCAGTTTACCGACAGGGAGCAGTGAAAAACTGTTTTTT. The rearrangement joins TRBV28 to TRBJ1-4; 7 bases fit TRBD1. This CDR3 comprises 15 residues. The V and J ends lost 2 bases and 7 bases, in that order; junction bases with no gene match: 7. Germline V CDR1 and CDR2: MDHEN, SYDVKM.

The genes are TRBV9 and TRBJ1-1, with 8 bases fitting TRBD1. The CDR3 is made up of 13 amino acids. The germline V gene has CDR1 SGDLS and CDR2 YYNGEE. The V segment lost 8 bases and the J segment 5 bases; nucleotides outside the gene matches: 8. This CDR3 is CASSQGAYTEAFF. For the CDR3, the DNA is TGTGCCAGTTCGCAGGGGGCTTATACTGAAGCTTTCTTT.

This clonotype was observed a handful of times. The V and J genes are TRBV18 and TRBJ1-2; 10 positions agree with TRBD1. Germline trimming cut 5 bases from V and 3 bases from J; bases unmatched to any gene: 9. The CDR3 is made up of 16 amino acids. CDR1 and CDR2 (germline): KGHSH, LQKENI. The CDR3 reads CASSAGTGDSDYGYTF. The CDR3 region has the DNA TGTGCCAGCTCAGCCGGGACAGGGGACAGTGACTATGGCTACACCTTC. The full variable domain, completed using reference TRBV18 and TRBJ1-2, is NAGVMQNPRHLVRRRGQEARLRCSPMKGHSHVYWYRQLPEEGLKFMVYLQKENIIDESGMPKERFSAEFPKEGPSILRIQQVVRGDSAAYFCASSAGTGDSDYGYTFGSGTRLTVV.

The chain has TRBV27 and TRBJ1-4; 11 bases agree with TRBD1. The germline CDR1 and CDR2 sequences are MNHEY and SMNVEV (reference sequence). V lost 6 bases to trimming and J lost 8 bases; unmatched junction nucleotides: 11. The CDR3 runs to 16 residues. CDR3 in amino acids: CASRGTGGSRREKLFF. Written as DNA, the CDR3 is TGTGCCAGCAGGGGGACAGGGGGGAGCCGTCGGGAAAAACTGTTTTTT.

As concerns this clonotype: One end of the junction fails to match germline, which may point to a read error. This chain connects TRBV7-2 to TRBJ1-3; perhaps TRBD1 as D (6 bases). This CDR3 has 14 amino acids. In germline, CDR1 is SGHTA, CDR2 FQGNSA. The CDR3 spells CASARQGPGYTIYF. The DNA of the CDR3 is TGTGCCAGCGCAAGGCAGGGGCCTGGATACACCATATATTTT.

This clonotype was observed a handful of times. This chain connects TRBV5-1 to TRBJ1-5; D might be TRBD1 (5 bases). Between the trimmed V and J ends, which lost 4 bases and 2 bases, there was a span of 22 bases. This CDR3 region has 18 residues. Germline values: CDR1 SGHRS, CDR2 YFSETQ. The CDR3 loop reads CASSLRARTTRGNQPQHF. CDR3 DNA sequence: TGCGCCAGCAGCCTCAGGGCGCGTACGACTCGGGGCAATCAGCCCCAGCATTTT.